The sample holds a few counts of the clone carrying this TCR beta chain. What it binds is unknown. This entry belongs to a study of T cell repertoires in cytomegalovirus infection. Study-wide background: In public TCR beta signatures, there were indications of both CMV infection and matching HLA type. Overall study results and limits: Identification of carriers of CMV plus the relevant HLA was performed using cumulative public TCR beta family frequency. HLA-C-restricted CMV-specific TCR beta clonotypes prevailed in the ex vivo response.

V dropped 7 bases and J dropped 4 bases, with 13 bases sitting between them. The CDR3 is 13 amino acids. Germline-derived CDR1 and CDR2 are MDHEN and SYDVKM. One entry per CDR3 protein, called by TCRdb with MiXCR from the reads. The sample holds about 320,000 distinct CDR3 sequences, 9% to 9.5% seen once. Sequences were obtained from PBMCs. The chain recombines TRBV28 with TRBJ1-2; D not resolved. The TCR comes from a human donor in good health (CMV status not recorded). Some clones in this sample may be carry-over from other donors' samples. The CDR3 is CASKGGGFYGYTF. CDR3 in DNA: TGTGCCAGCAAAGGAGGCGGGTTCTATGGCTACACCTTC.